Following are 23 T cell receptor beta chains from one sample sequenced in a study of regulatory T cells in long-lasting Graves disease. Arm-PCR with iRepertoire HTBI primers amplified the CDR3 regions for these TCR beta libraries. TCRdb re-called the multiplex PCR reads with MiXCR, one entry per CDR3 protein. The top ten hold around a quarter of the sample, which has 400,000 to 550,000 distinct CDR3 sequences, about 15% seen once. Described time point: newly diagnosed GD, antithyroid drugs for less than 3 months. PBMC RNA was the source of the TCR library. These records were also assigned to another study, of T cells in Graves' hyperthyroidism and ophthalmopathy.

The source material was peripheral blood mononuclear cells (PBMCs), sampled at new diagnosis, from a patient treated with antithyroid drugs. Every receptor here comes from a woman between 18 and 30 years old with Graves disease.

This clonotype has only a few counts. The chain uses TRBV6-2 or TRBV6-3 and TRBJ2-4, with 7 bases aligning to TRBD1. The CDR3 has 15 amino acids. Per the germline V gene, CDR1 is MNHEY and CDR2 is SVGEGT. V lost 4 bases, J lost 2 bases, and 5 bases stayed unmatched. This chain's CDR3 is CASSSGTVTKNIQYF. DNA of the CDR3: TGTGCCAGCAGTTCCGGGACAGTTACCAAAAACATTCAGTACTTC.

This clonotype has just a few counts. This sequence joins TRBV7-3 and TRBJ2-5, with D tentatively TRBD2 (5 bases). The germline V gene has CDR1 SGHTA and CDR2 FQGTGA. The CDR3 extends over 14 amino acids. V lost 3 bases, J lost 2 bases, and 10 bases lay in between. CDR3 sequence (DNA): TGTGCCAGCAGCTTGATGGGAGAACAAGAGACCCAGTACTTC. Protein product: CASSLMGEQETQYF.

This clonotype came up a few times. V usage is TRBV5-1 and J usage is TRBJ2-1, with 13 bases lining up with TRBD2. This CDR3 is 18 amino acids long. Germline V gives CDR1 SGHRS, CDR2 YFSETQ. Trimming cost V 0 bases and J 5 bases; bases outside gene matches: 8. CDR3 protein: CASSLALTSGRRDNEQFF. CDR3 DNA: TGCGCCAGCAGCTTGGCTTTGACTAGCGGGAGGAGAGACAATGAGCAGTTCTTC.

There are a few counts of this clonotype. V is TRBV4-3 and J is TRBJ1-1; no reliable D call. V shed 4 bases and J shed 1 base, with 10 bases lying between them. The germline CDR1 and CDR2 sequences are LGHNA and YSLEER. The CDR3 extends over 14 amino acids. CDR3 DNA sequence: TGCGCCAGCAGCCCCCAAGCCGGGAACACTGAAGCTTTCTTT. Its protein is CASSPQAGNTEAFF.

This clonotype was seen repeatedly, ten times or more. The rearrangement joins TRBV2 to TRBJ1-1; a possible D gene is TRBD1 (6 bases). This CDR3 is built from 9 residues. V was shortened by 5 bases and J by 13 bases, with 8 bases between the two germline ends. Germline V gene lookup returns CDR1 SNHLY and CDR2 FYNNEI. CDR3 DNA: TGTGCCAGCAGTAAACAGGGTTTCTTT. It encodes CASSKQGFF.

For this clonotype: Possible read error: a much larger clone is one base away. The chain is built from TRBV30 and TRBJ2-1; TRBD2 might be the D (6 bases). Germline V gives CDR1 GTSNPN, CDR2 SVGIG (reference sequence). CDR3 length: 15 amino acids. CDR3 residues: CAWEPRGLLYNEQSF. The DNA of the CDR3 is TGTGCCTGGGAGCCCCGGGGACTCCTCTACAATGAGCAGTCCTTC.

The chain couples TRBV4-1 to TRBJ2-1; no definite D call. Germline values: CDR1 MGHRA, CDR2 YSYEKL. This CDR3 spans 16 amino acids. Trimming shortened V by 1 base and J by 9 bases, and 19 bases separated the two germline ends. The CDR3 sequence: CASSQVRRMGKGEQFF. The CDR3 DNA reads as TGCGCCAGCAGCCAAGTTAGGCGCATGGGCAAGGGTGAGCAGTTCTTC.

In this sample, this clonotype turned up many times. The CDR3 protein is CASSLTDRNTEAFF. The CDR3 DNA sequence: TGTGCCAGCAGTTTAACGGACAGGAACACTGAAGCTTTCTTT. V usage is TRBV7-9 and J usage is TRBJ1-1; D might be TRBD1 (6 bases). V dropped 6 bases and J dropped 1 base, with 12 bases sitting between them. The CDR3 is 14 amino acids. Germline values: CDR1 SEHNR, CDR2 FQNEAQ (reference sequence).

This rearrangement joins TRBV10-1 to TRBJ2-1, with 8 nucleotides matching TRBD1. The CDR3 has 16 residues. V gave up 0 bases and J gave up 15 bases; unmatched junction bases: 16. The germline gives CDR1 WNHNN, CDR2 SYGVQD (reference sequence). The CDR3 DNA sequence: TGCGCCAGCAGTGAGTCGACGGAGGACAGGGCCCTCGTCCGGTTCTTC. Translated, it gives CASSESTEDRALVRFF.

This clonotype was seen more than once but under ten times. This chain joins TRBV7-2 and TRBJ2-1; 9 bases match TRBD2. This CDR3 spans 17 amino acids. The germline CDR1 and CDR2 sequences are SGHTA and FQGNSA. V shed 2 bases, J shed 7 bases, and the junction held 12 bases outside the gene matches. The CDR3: CASSLLPLAGGDNEQFF. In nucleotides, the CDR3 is TGTGCCAGCAGCTTACTCCCTCTCGCGGGAGGGGATAATGAGCAGTTCTTC. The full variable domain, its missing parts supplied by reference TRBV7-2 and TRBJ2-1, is GAGVSQSPSNKVTEKGKDVELRCDPISGHTALYWYRQSLGQGLEFLIYFQGNSAPDKSGLPSDRFSAERTGGSVSTLTIQRTQQEDSAVYLCASSLLPLAGGDNEQFFGPGTRLTVL.

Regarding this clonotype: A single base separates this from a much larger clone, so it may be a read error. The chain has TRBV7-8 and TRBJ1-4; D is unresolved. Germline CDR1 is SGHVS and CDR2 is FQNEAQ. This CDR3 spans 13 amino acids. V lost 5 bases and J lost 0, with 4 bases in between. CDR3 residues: CASSTATNEKLFF. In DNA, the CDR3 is TGTGCCAGCAGCACCGCAACTAATGAAAAACTGTTTTTT.

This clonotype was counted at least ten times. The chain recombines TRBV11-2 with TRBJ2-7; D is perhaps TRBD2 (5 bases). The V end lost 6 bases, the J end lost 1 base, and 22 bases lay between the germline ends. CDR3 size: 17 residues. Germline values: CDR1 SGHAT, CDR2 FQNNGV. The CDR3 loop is CASRPFSLREPSYEQYF. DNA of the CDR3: TGTGCCAGCAGACCCTTTAGCTTACGGGAACCGTCCTACGAGCAGTACTTC.

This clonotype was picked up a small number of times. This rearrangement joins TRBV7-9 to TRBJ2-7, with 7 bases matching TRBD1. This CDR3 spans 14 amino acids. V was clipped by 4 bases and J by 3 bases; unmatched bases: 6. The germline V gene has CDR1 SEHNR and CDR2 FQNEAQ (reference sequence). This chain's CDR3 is CASSSGQVYYEQYF. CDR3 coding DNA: TGTGCCAGCAGCTCTGGACAGGTTTACTACGAGCAGTACTTC.

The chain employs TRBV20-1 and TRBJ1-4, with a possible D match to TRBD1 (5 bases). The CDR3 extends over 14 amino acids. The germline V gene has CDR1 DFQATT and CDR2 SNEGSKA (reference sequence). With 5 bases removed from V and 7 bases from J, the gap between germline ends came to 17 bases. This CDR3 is CSALRGERREKLFF. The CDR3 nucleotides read TGCAGTGCTCTGCGAGGGGAGAGACGTGAAAAACTGTTTTTT.

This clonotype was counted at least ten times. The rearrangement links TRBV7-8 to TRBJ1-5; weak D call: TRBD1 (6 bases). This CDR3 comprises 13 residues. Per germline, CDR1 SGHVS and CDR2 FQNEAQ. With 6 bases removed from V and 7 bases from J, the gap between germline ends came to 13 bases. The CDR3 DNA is TGTGCCAGCAGTCAGACAGGTGACCAGCCCCAGCATTTT. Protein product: CASSQTGDQPQHF. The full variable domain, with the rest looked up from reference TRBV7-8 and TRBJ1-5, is GAGVSQSPRYKVAKRGQDVALRCDPISGHVSLFWYQQALGQGPEFLTYFQNEAQLDKSGLPSDRFFAERPEGSVSTLKIQRTQQEDSAVYLCASSQTGDQPQHFGDGTRLSIL.

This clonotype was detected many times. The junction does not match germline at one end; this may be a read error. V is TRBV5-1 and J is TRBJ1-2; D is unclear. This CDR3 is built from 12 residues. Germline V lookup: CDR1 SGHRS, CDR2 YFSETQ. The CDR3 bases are TGTGCCAGCAGTCGGGGTTGGTATGGCTACACCTTC. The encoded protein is CASSRGWYGYTF.

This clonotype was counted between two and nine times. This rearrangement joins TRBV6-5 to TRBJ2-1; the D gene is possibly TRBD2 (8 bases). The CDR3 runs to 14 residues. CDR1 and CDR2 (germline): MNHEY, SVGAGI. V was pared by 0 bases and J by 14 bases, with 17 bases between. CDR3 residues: CASSYSERGTAKFF. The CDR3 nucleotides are TGTGCCAGCAGTTACTCGGAGCGGGGGACAGCCAAGTTCTTC.

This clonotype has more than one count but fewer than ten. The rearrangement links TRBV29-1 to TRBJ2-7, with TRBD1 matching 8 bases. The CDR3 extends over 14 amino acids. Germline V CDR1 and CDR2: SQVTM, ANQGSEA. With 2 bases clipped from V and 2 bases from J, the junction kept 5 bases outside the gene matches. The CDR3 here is CSVEIAGGAYEQYF. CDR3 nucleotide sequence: TGCAGCGTTGAAATCGCAGGGGGCGCCTACGAGCAGTACTTC.

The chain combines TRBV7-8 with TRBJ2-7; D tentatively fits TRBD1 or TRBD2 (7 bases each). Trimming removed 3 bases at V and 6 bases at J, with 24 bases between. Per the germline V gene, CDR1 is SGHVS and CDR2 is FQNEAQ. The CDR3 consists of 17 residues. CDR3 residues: CASSLMTGTAGGGEQYF. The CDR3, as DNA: TGTGCCAGCAGCTTGATGACCGGGACAGCAGGCGGGGGCGAGCAGTACTTC.

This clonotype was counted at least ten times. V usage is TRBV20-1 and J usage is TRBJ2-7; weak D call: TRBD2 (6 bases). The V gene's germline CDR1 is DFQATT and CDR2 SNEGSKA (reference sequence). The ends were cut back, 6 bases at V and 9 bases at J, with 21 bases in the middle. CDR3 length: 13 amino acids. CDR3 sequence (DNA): TGCAGTGCCGGGACTGGTTCTACTGCAGGGCAGTACTTC. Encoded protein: CSAGTGSTAGQYF.

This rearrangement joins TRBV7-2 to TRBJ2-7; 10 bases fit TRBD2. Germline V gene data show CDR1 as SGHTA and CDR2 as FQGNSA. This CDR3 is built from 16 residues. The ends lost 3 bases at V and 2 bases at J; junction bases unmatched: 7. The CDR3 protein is CASSFRTSGQAYEQYF. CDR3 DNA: TGTGCCAGCAGCTTTCGGACTAGCGGACAGGCCTACGAGCAGTACTTC.

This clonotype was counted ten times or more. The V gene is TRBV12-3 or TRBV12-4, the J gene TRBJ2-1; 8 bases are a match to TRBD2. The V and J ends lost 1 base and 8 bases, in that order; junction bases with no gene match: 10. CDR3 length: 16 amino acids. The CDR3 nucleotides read TGTGCCAGCAGTTTAGACCCCGTCGGGAGGGTCTATGAGCAGTTCTTC. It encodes CASSLDPVGRVYEQFF.

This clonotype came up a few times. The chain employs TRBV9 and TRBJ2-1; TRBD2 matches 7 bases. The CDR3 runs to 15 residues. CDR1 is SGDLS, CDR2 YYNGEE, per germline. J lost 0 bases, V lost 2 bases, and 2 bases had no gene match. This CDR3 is CASSVRLASYNEQFF. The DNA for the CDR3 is TGTGCCAGCAGCGTGAGACTAGCCTCCTACAATGAGCAGTTCTTC.